This note documents a single TCR beta chain sequence. The antigen is not known. The data originate from a study of cytotoxic CD8 clonotypes in ibrutinib-treated CLL. Notes on the study in general: Clonality increased at ibrutinib response, then returned toward baseline at progression. Public clonotypes occurred uncommonly; on treatment, they contracted or remained stable.

CDR1 is SGHTA and CDR2 is FQGNSA in the germline V gene. V gave up 4 bases and J gave up 0 bases, with 13 bases separating them. The CDR3 extends over 16 amino acids. Libraries were prepared by immunoSEQ multiplex PCR; TCRdb keeps only in-frame clonotypes and omits some of them. The sample has 200,000 or so clones, over 65% seen once; the top ten hold about 6.2%. The receptor comes from a human donor with chronic lymphocytic leukemia. Source: PBMCs, taken after 12 months of ibrutinib treatment. The genes are TRBV7-2 and TRBJ1-5; possible D gene TRBD1, 5 bases. CDR3 region: CASSSLQGNSNQPQHF. The CDR3, as DNA: TGTGCCAGCAGCTCCCTCCAGGGAAATAGCAATCAGCCCCAGCATTTT.